This T cell receptor beta chain was sequenced in a study of T-cell memory formation after mild COVID-19. Study at large: TCR clusters were largely donor specific.

TCRdb re-derived calls from the 5' RACE reads in MiXCR, one entry per CDR3 protein. The sample contains 350,000 or so distinct CDR3 sequences, under 25% of which appear only once. This clonotype came up a few times. Its target is not known. Notes on the study in general: Clones contracting day 15 to 85 were balanced CD4/CD8; later expanders leaned CD4+. Contracting clones localized mainly to CM and EM when CD4+ and mainly to EMRA when CD8+. Within pre-infection memory, some responding clones were found, suggesting cross-reactive memory joined.

CDR3 length: 13 residues. V was shortened by 2 bases and J by 3 bases, with 8 bases between the two germline ends. This TCR was sampled from an adult woman who had mild COVID-19 (a few samples of this study predate the infection). Cell type and time point are not known. What was sequenced was PBMCs or a T cell subset sorted from them (not recorded which). V gene TRBV12-3 or TRBV12-4 combines with J gene TRBJ2-7; D possibly corresponds to TRBD1 (6 bases). CDR3 coding DNA: TGTGCCAGCAGTTTACCAGGGGACTACGAGCAGTACTTC. It yields the protein CASSLPGDYEQYF.